This T cell receptor (beta chain) was documented in a study of cytomegalovirus exposure and HLA in healthy donors. Study observations and caveats: Per published reports, the classifier diagnosed cytomegalovirus status with high specificity and sensitivity. Near-uniform donor sequencing depth was presumed by presence/absence analyses.

The donors gave bone marrow, and they were healthy. With regard to this clone: Antigen specificity is unknown.

The PCR made use of 60 Vbeta and 13 Jbeta primers. Using immunoSEQ multiplex PCR, the repertoire was profiled, and TCRdb retains in-frame clones only, with some absent. The table has roughly 240,000 clones, around 76% seen once. Per germline, CDR1 SGHTA and CDR2 FQGNSA. CDR3 length equals 18 residues. V trimming: 4 bases; J trimming: 1 base; junction bases outside the gene matches: 5. The rearrangement links TRBV7-2 to TRBJ2-2, with TRBD2 identical over 14 bases. The sample consisted of PBMCs. This receptor was identified in a woman aged 40 to 50 in good health and CMV-seropositive. In DNA, the CDR3 is TGTGCCAGCAGCTCGAACGGACTAGCGGGAGGGAACACCGGGGAGCTGTTTTTT. As protein: CASSSNGLAGGNTGELFF.